This paragraph reports one T cell receptor beta chain. This specimen comes from a study of cytomegalovirus exposure and HLA in healthy donors. V lost 1 base to trimming and J lost 0 bases, with 10 bases between them. This CDR3 region has 16 residues. Germline V gene data show CDR1 as SGHRS and CDR2 as YFSETQ. Assay: immunoSEQ multiplex PCR; the TCRdb copy retains only in-frame clones and omits some. The sample consists of about 140,000 clones, around 85% of them appearing once. Sequenced: PBMCs. This clonotype was obtained from a young man in good health and CMV-seronegative. The rearrangement links TRBV5-1 to TRBJ2-2; tentative D call: TRBD1 (6 bases). The DNA for the CDR3 is TGCGCCAGCAGCTTGACCGGGACACCGAACACCGGGGAGCTGTTTTTT. Its protein product is CASSLTGTPNTGELFF.